The 32 T cell receptor beta chains reported below all come from one sample, sequenced in a study of control samples from healthy donors and cancer patients. The repertoire was sequenced with immunoSEQ multiplex PCR; TCRdb's copy has only in-frame clones and lacks some. The table shows 170,000 or so clones, with more than 85% occurring only once. What was sequenced was blood. These TCRs come from a woman aged 40 to 49 in good health.

The genes are TRBV5-1 and TRBJ2-2; D possibly corresponds to TRBD1 (6 bases). The V end lost 4 bases, the J end lost 2 bases, and 12 bases lay between the germline ends. The germline gives CDR1 SGHRS, CDR2 YFSETQ. This CDR3 spans 15 amino acids. The CDR3 sequence is CASSPRTANTGELFF. The CDR3 DNA is TGCGCCAGCAGCCCTAGGACAGCCAACACCGGGGAGCTGTTTTTT.

The V gene is TRBV2, the J gene TRBJ2-5, with TRBD2 matching over 12 bases. This CDR3 is 15 amino acids long. Germline V lookup: CDR1 SNHLY, CDR2 FYNNEI. V trimming: 5 bases; J trimming: 1 base; junction bases outside the gene matches: 2. The CDR3 DNA follows: TGTGCCAGCAGTTCTAGCGGGGGGGCCCAAGAGACCCAGTACTTC. Translation: CASSSSGGAQETQYF.

J is TRBJ1-1 and V is TRBV11-2; no firm D call. CDR1 is SGHAT, CDR2 FQNNGV, per germline. Trimming left V 0 bases short and J 2 bases short, with 7 bases between. The CDR3 contains 14 residues. The CDR3 DNA follows: TGTGCCAGCAGCTTAGATGGGGTTAACACTGAAGCTTTCTTT. Translated, it gives CASSLDGVNTEAFF.

The chain employs TRBV10-3 and TRBJ2-3; D uncertain. Trimming took 10 bases from V and 3 from J, leaving 14 bases between them. Germline V gene sequence: CDR1 ENHRY, CDR2 SYGVKD. The CDR3 consists of 13 residues. The CDR3 coding sequence is TGTGCCACCTCCTCTTTAGGTACAGATACGCAGTATTTT. Its translation is CATSSLGTDTQYF.

V usage is TRBV6-5 and J usage is TRBJ2-3; D ambiguous. The CDR3 is 13 amino acids. The V and J ends lost 8 bases and 2 bases respectively, with 11 bases between them. The germline V gene has CDR1 MNHEY and CDR2 SVGAGI. The CDR3 DNA follows: TGTGCCAGCGCAGCGCCTTTCACAGATACGCAGTATTTT. Its translation is CASAAPFTDTQYF.

The chain combines TRBV11-2 with TRBJ2-2; D might be TRBD2 (6 bases). The CDR3 covers 15 residues. Germline V gene data show CDR1 as SGHAT and CDR2 as FQNNGV. Trimming stripped 4 bases from V and 6 bases from J, with 15 bases between. This CDR3 reads CASSSRGVLAGELFF. The CDR3 DNA sequence: TGTGCCAGCAGCTCACGCGGGGTTTTGGCCGGGGAGCTGTTTTTT.

The gene calls are TRBV5-1 and TRBJ2-3, with no clear D. This CDR3 has 16 amino acids. CDR1 and CDR2 (germline): SGHRS, YFSETQ. Between the trimmed V and J ends, which lost 4 bases and 0 bases, there was a span of 15 bases. The CDR3 DNA reads TGCGCCAGCAGCCCCACCAGCCACCCTAGCACAGATACGCAGTATTTT. It codes for CASSPTSHPSTDTQYF. The variable domain in full, with the rest retrieved from reference TRBV5-1 and TRBJ2-3, is KAGVTQTPRYLIKTRGQQVTLSCSPISGHRSVSWYQQTPGQGLQFLFEYFSETQRNKGNFPGRFSGRQFSNSRSEMNVSTLELGDSALYLCASSPTSHPSTDTQYFGPGTRLTVL.

The genes are TRBV5-1 and TRBJ1-1; D possibly corresponds to TRBD1 (5 bases). V was trimmed by 2 bases and J by 10 bases, leaving 15 bases between them. The CDR3 length is 13 residues. Per germline, CDR1 SGHRS and CDR2 YFSETQ. In DNA, the CDR3 is TGCGCCAGCAGCTTAGGTCAGGGTGACGGAGCTTTCTTT. This sequence encodes CASSLGQGDGAFF.

The V and J genes are TRBV6-5 and TRBJ1-1; D is unclear. The CDR3 spans 14 residues. Germline assignment: CDR1 MNHEY and CDR2 SVGAGI. V was shortened by 0 bases and J by 0 bases, with 5 bases between the two germline ends. CDR3 nucleotides: TGTGCCAGCAGTTACTCGACCCTGAACACTGAAGCTTTCTTT. Amino acids: CASSYSTLNTEAFF.

The count of this clone is one. The rearrangement uses TRBV7-9 and TRBJ1-2; unclear D gene. Trimming shortened V by 6 bases and J by 6 bases, and 17 bases separated the two germline ends. Germline V gene sequence: CDR1 SEHNR, CDR2 FQNEAQ (reference sequence). This CDR3 has 14 amino acids. Here the CDR3 DNA reads TGTGCCAGCAGGGAAGCTGTAGCGCACGATGGCTACACCTTC. Its protein is CASREAVAHDGYTF.

The chain uses TRBV2 and TRBJ1-2; a weak D match, TRBD1 (6 bases). V dropped 3 bases and J dropped 6 bases, with 11 bases sitting between them. Germline V gene data show CDR1 as SNHLY and CDR2 as FYNNEI. This CDR3 contains 13 residues. Written as DNA, the CDR3 is TGTGCCAGCAGTGATGGGCCAGGGGATGGCTACACCTTC. This encodes CASSDGPGDGYTF.

The gene calls are TRBV12-3 or TRBV12-4 and TRBJ1-2, with a possible D match to TRBD1 (6 bases). Between the trimmed V and J ends, which lost 9 bases and 7 bases, there was a span of 18 bases. CDR3 length: 13 amino acids. The CDR3 DNA is TGTGCCAGTTCTTGGTTACAGGGTGGTGGCTACACCTTC. Translated: CASSWLQGGGYTF.

The V and J genes are TRBV6-5 and TRBJ1-1; D unresolved. Germline V gene lookup returns CDR1 MNHEY and CDR2 SVGAGI. There are 15 residues in the CDR3. Trimming took off 0 bases at V and 0 bases at J, with 8 bases between the two ends. The CDR3 loop is CASSYSRLMNTEAFF. CDR3 bases: TGTGCCAGCAGTTACTCTCGCCTCATGAACACTGAAGCTTTCTTT.

This clone was picked up many times. V is TRBV7-9 and J is TRBJ1-4; D is undetermined. The CDR3 is 15 amino acids. CDR1 is SEHNR, CDR2 FQNEAQ, per germline (reference sequence). Trimming pared 5 bases from V and 0 bases from J, leaving 10 bases between. In DNA form, the CDR3 reads TGTGCCAGCAGCCCTGGACGCACAACTAATGAAAAACTGTTTTTT. It specifies CASSPGRTTNEKLFF.

This clone was detected once. V usage is TRBV6-1 and J usage is TRBJ1-5; D gene ambiguous. The CDR3 sequence is 15 residues long. CDR1 and CDR2 (germline): MNHNS, SASEGT. Trimming took off 0 bases at V and 0 bases at J, with 6 bases between the two ends. CDR3: CASSEARFSNQPQHF. The DNA for the CDR3 is TGTGCCAGCAGTGAAGCACGGTTTAGCAATCAGCCCCAGCATTTT.

Only one count was recorded for this clone. The chain has TRBV2 and TRBJ1-2; D might be TRBD1 (6 bases). This CDR3 contains 14 residues. Germline loops: CDR1 SNHLY, CDR2 FYNNEI. The V and J ends lost 6 bases and 9 bases respectively, with 20 bases between them. The CDR3 coding sequence is TGTGCCAGCAGCGGTCTATCAGGGGATAACAGCTACACCTTC. This encodes CASSGLSGDNSYTF.

The V gene is TRBV15, the J gene TRBJ1-4; a weak D match, TRBD1 (6 bases). The V gene lost 0 bases and the J gene lost 7 bases, with 15 bases spanning the gap. The CDR3 consists of 16 residues. CDR1 is LNHNV and CDR2 is YYDKDF in the germline V gene (reference sequence). The CDR3 sequence: CATSREGGGGVEKLFF. In DNA, the CDR3 is TGTGCCACCAGCAGAGAAGGGGGAGGAGGAGTTGAAAAACTGTTTTTT.

The chain combines TRBV10-1 with TRBJ2-3, with D perhaps matching TRBD1 (6 bases). Trimming took 6 bases from V and 2 from J, leaving 9 bases between them. The CDR3 totals 13 residues. Germline lookup yields CDR1 WNHNN and CDR2 SYGVQD (reference sequence). CDR3 amino acids: CASRGHLTDTQYF. The CDR3, as DNA: TGCGCCAGCAGGGGACACCTCACAGATACGCAGTATTTT.

The chain joins TRBV2 to TRBJ1-5; D is perhaps TRBD1 (5 bases). This CDR3 spans 15 amino acids. Trimming pared 3 bases from V and 2 bases from J, leaving 11 bases between. Looked up from germline, CDR1 is SNHLY and CDR2 is FYNNEI. CDR3 in amino acids: CASSEGQGGNQPQHF. CDR3 sequence (DNA): TGTGCCAGCAGTGAGGGGCAGGGAGGCAATCAGCCCCAGCATTTT. The complete variable domain, with remaining parts taken from reference TRBV2 and TRBJ1-5, reads EPEVTQTPSHQVTQMGQEVILRCVPISNHLYFYWYRQILGQKVEFLVSFYNNEISEKSEIFDDQFSVERPDGSNFTLKIRSTKLEDSAMYFCASSEGQGGNQPQHFGDGTRLSIL.

This chain connects TRBV11-2 to TRBJ1-1; D is uncertain. This CDR3 is 14 amino acids long. CDR1 is SGHAT, CDR2 FQNNGV, per germline. V was shortened by 5 bases and J by 0 bases, with 10 bases between the two germline ends. The chain's CDR3 is CASSPPSVNTEAFF. In DNA, the CDR3 is TGTGCCAGCAGCCCGCCGTCAGTGAACACTGAAGCTTTCTTT.

The J gene is TRBJ2-7, the V gene TRBV5-1, with TRBD2 identical over 9 bases. V shed 5 bases, J shed 3 bases, and the junction held 6 bases outside the gene matches. The CDR3 loop spans 14 amino acids. Germline values: CDR1 SGHRS, CDR2 YFSETQ. This CDR3 reads CASRPAGGYYEQYF. The CDR3 region has the DNA TGCGCCAGCAGACCTGCGGGGGGGTACTACGAGCAGTACTTC. The whole variable domain, filled in from reference TRBV5-1 and TRBJ2-7, reads KAGVTQTPRYLIKTRGQQVTLSCSPISGHRSVSWYQQTPGQGLQFLFEYFSETQRNKGNFPGRFSGRQFSNSRSEMNVSTLELGDSALYLCASRPAGGYYEQYFGPGTRLTVT.

In nucleotides, the CDR3 is TGCGCCAGCAGCCCGGCAGGGGAGAGCTATGGCTACACCTTC. As protein: CASSPAGESYGYTF. The rearrangement links TRBV5-1 to TRBJ1-2; tentatively, D is TRBD1 (6 bases). V was clipped by 4 bases and J by 4 bases, with 14 bases between them. The CDR3 contains 14 residues. Germline V gene lookup returns CDR1 SGHRS and CDR2 YFSETQ. The whole variable domain, remainder taken from reference TRBV5-1 and TRBJ1-2, is KAGVTQTPRYLIKTRGQQVTLSCSPISGHRSVSWYQQTPGQGLQFLFEYFSETQRNKGNFPGRFSGRQFSNSRSEMNVSTLELGDSALYLCASSPAGESYGYTFGSGTRLTVV.

The chain joins TRBV14 to TRBJ2-7; tentative D call: TRBD1 (6 bases). V was clipped by 1 base and J by 0 bases, with 16 bases between them. This CDR3 is 17 amino acids long. Germline CDR1 and CDR2: SGHDN and FVKESK. The CDR3 region is CASSQVSADRSSYEQYF. CDR3 nucleotides: TGTGCCAGCAGCCAAGTCTCCGCAGACAGGAGCTCCTACGAGCAGTACTTC.

This chain uses TRBV4-1 with TRBJ2-7, with a weak D call TRBD2 (6 bases). V shed 3 bases and J shed 0 bases, with 15 bases lying between them. Germline CDR1 and CDR2: MGHRA and YSYEKL. CDR3 length equals 16 residues. The CDR3 DNA reads as TGCGCCAGCAGCCACTCCCGGGAGATTGTCTCCTACGAGCAGTACTTC. This encodes CASSHSREIVSYEQYF.

The genes are TRBV19 and TRBJ2-5; 7 bases are shared with TRBD2. V shed 9 bases and J 5 bases; nucleotides not matched to a gene: 9. Per germline, CDR1 LNHDA and CDR2 SQIVND (reference sequence). The CDR3 runs 13 residues. This CDR3 reads CASASGRRETQYF. DNA of the CDR3: TGTGCCAGCGCTAGCGGAAGGAGGGAGACCCAGTACTTC.

This clone was seen only once. J is TRBJ2-1 and V is TRBV11-2; 8 nucleotides agree with TRBD1. The CDR3 extends over 19 amino acids. J was trimmed by 0 bases and V by 5 bases; bases with no gene match: 15. CDR1 and CDR2 (germline): SGHAT, FQNNGV. The CDR3 region has the DNA TGTGCCAGCAGCCCCCGGACAGGGCGACAGATGGGCTCCTACAATGAGCAGTTCTTC. Amino acids: CASSPRTGRQMGSYNEQFF.

The chain employs TRBV11-3 and TRBJ2-2, with TRBD2 matching over 7 bases. The CDR3 loop spans 16 amino acids. With 4 bases clipped from V and 3 bases from J, the junction kept 8 bases outside the gene matches. Germline V CDR1 and CDR2: SGHNT, YENEEA. The CDR3 region is CASSYSLADHTGELFF. The CDR3, as DNA: TGTGCCAGCAGCTATTCCCTAGCGGATCACACCGGGGAGCTGTTTTTT.

On this clone: An end of the junction does not agree with germline; a read error may underlie this. This rearrangement joins TRBV2 to TRBJ1-3; no clear D. This CDR3 is built from 14 residues. Looked up from germline, CDR1 is SNHLY and CDR2 is FYNNEI. In DNA form, the CDR3 reads TGTGCCAGCAGTGTTATGGGATCTGAAAACACCATATATTTT. Its translation: CASSVMGSENTIYF. Filled out from reference TRBV2 and TRBJ1-3, the complete variable domain reads EPEVTQTPSHQVTQMGQEVILRCVPISNHLYFYWYRQILGQKVEFLVSFYNNEISEKSEIFDDQFSVERPDGSNFTLKIRSTKLEDSAMYFCASSVMGSENTIYFGEGSWLTVV.

The chain recombines TRBV29-1 with TRBJ2-7, with D tentatively TRBD1 (6 bases). Looked up from germline, CDR1 is SQVTM and CDR2 is ANQGSEA. This CDR3 comprises 13 residues. The V and J ends lost 5 bases and 3 bases respectively, with 14 bases between them. The CDR3 DNA follows: TGCAGCGTTTGGGCAGGGGAGTTCTACGAGCAGTACTTC. Its protein product is CSVWAGEFYEQYF.

This chain connects TRBV2 to TRBJ1-2; maybe TRBD1 (5 bases). V was shortened by 7 bases and J by 2 bases, with 8 bases between the two germline ends. Germline V CDR1 and CDR2: SNHLY, FYNNEI. This CDR3 spans 12 amino acids. Written as DNA, the CDR3 is TGTGCCAGCACCAGACAGAACTATGGCTACACCTTC. Protein product: CASTRQNYGYTF.

This chain joins TRBV28 and TRBJ1-3; possibly TRBD1 for D (5 bases). The ends were cut back, 11 bases at V and 2 bases at J, with 10 bases in the middle. There are 12 residues in the CDR3. Germline values: CDR1 MDHEN, CDR2 SYDVKM. In DNA, the CDR3 is TGTGCCGGGGGGGGTGCTGGAAACACCATATATTTT. Its translation: CAGGGAGNTIYF.

The chain employs TRBV10-2 and TRBJ2-7, with D possibly TRBD2 on 7 matching bases. The germline V gene encodes CDR1 WSHSY and CDR2 SAAADI. V gave up 0 bases and J gave up 5 bases, with 11 bases separating them. The CDR3 consists of 14 residues. The chain's CDR3 is CASSESGGPDEQYF. The CDR3 DNA reads as TGCGCCAGCAGTGAGTCCGGGGGGCCTGACGAGCAGTACTTC.